The source of this TCR beta chain is a study of T cells in Graves' hyperthyroidism and ophthalmopathy. Whole-study results and caveats: Blood also carried most thyroid clonotypes expanded above 0.001.

This clonotype appeared many times. What it binds is unknown. Amplified TCR beta CDR3 regions came from RNA transcripts. Researchers ran a first-round RT-PCR on the TCR CDR3 using the HTBI primer set. TCRdb re-called the multiplex PCR reads with MiXCR, one entry per CDR3 protein. The sample records about 100,000 distinct CDR3 sequences, more than 15% being singletons. Graves' hyperthyroidism showing no ophthalmopathy progression within 18 months was considered stable. In patients aged 18 to 65, hyperthyroidism was newly diagnosed, with duration under 2 months. Between the trimmed V and J ends, which lost 6 bases and 4 bases, there was a span of 8 bases. The CDR3 sequence is 12 residues long. CDR1 and CDR2 (germline): LNHDA, SQIVND (reference sequence).

The receptor was derived from a woman between 50 and 59 years old with Graves' hyperthyroidism. The sample comprised blood. The chain joins TRBV19 to TRBJ2-3, with D perhaps TRBD1 or TRBD2 (5 bases each). CDR3 nucleotide sequence: TGTGCCAGTAGGGGACGCGCAGATACGCAGTATTTT. This sequence encodes CASRGRADTQYF.